The clone carrying this T cell receptor (beta chain) was seen a few times. TCRdb reprocessed the 5' RACE reads with MiXCR, giving one entry per CDR3 protein. This sample has 150,000 to 200,000 distinct CDR3 sequences, with around 13% found just once. The record originates from a study of T-cell memory formation after mild COVID-19. Sequencing was performed on PBMCs or a T cell subset sorted from them (not recorded which). The receptor was derived from an adult woman who had mild COVID-19 (a few samples of this study predate the infection). Cell type and time point are not known.

The CDR3 protein is CASSPPNPSSYNEQFF. The CDR3 bases are TGTGCCAGCAGCCCCCCCAACCCGAGCTCCTACAATGAGCAGTTCTTC. The chain uses TRBV7-2 and TRBJ2-1; D is ambiguous. Germline CDR1 SGHTA, CDR2 FQGNSA. V was pared by 5 bases and J by 0 bases, with 14 bases between. The CDR3 runs 16 residues.